These 32 T cell receptor beta chains were sequenced from one sample in a study of blood T cell repertoires in COVID-19. TCRdb keeps only in-frame clones here, not all; method: immunoSEQ multiplex PCR. This table has tens of thousands of clones, about 86% appearing once. Specimen: peripheral blood. The receptors shown here come from a man between 60 and 75 years old with acute or convalescent COVID-19.

The chain joins TRBV7-2 to TRBJ2-5; no definite D call. Germline V gives CDR1 SGHTA, CDR2 FQGNSA. The V and J ends lost 1 base and 7 bases respectively, with 10 bases between them. The CDR3 totals 13 residues. CDR3 DNA sequence: TGTGCCAGCAGCTTAGATAGTCTTGGGACCCAGTACTTC. Translating gives CASSLDSLGTQYF.

This chain joins TRBV28 and TRBJ2-5; the D is unclear. V dropped 4 bases and J dropped 7 bases, with 10 bases sitting between them. Germline V gene data show CDR1 as MDHEN and CDR2 as SYDVKM. CDR3 size: 12 residues. The CDR3 loop reads CASSSHSGTQYF. The CDR3 DNA follows: TGTGCCAGCAGTTCTCACAGTGGGACCCAGTACTTC.

This clone is a singleton in its sample. V usage is TRBV5-4 and J usage is TRBJ1-2, with 10 nucleotides matching TRBD1. The V gene end was trimmed by 4 bases and the J gene end by 3 bases; junction bases not matched to a gene: 9. The CDR3 runs to 16 residues. Germline lookup yields CDR1 SGHNT and CDR2 YYREEE (reference sequence). CDR3 bases: TGTGCCAGCAGCCGAGATTGGGACAGGGGTGACTATGGCTACACCTTC. This gives the protein CASSRDWDRGDYGYTF. The full variable domain, completed using reference TRBV5-4 and TRBJ1-2, is ETGVTQSPTHLIKTRGQQVTLRCSSQSGHNTVSWYQQALGQGPQFIFQYYREEENGRGNFPPRFSGLQFPNYSSELNVNALELDDSALYLCASSRDWDRGDYGYTFGSGTRLTVV.

The chain links TRBV7-2 to TRBJ2-2; 7 nucleotides line up with TRBD2. The CDR3 covers 15 residues. Germline-derived CDR1 and CDR2 are SGHTA and FQGNSA. J was trimmed by 5 bases and V by 5 bases; bases with no gene match: 8. The CDR3, as DNA: TGTGCCAGCAGCCCCGGACCGGGGGGAACCGGGGAGCTGTTTTTT. Its translation is CASSPGPGGTGELFF.

V and J are TRBV19 and TRBJ1-5; weak D call: TRBD1 (5 bases). There are 15 residues in the CDR3. Trimming cost V 7 bases and J 5 bases, with 18 bases left between them. Germline assignment: CDR1 LNHDA and CDR2 SQIVND (reference sequence). This CDR3 reads CASTSGRGGHQPQHF. The CDR3 DNA sequence: TGTGCCAGTACCTCAGGGAGAGGAGGGCATCAGCCCCAGCATTTT.

The chain has TRBV28 and TRBJ2-7, with 12 bases matching TRBD2. CDR1 is MDHEN and CDR2 is SYDVKM in the germline V gene. V shed 10 bases, J shed 6 bases, and the junction held 7 bases outside the gene matches. This CDR3 is 13 amino acids long. The CDR3 DNA reads as TGTGCCACCTCACTAGCGGGAGGTTCCGAGCAGTACTTC. Encoded protein: CATSLAGGSEQYF.

This sequence joins TRBV7-2 and TRBJ1-6; TRBD1 aligns across 7 bases. The V and J ends lost 5 bases and 3 bases, in that order; junction bases with no gene match: 13. The CDR3 length is 18 residues. CDR1 and CDR2 from the germline V gene are SGHTA and FQGNSA. DNA for the CDR3: TGTGCCAGCAGCCAACTTCCTCCCCGGACAGGCTATAATTCACCCCTCCACTTT. This sequence encodes CASSQLPPRTGYNSPLHF. The entire variable domain, with the rest obtained from reference TRBV7-2 and TRBJ1-6, is as follows: GAGVSQSPSNKVTEKGKDVELRCDPISGHTALYWYRQSLGQGLEFLIYFQGNSAPDKSGLPSDRFSAERTGGSVSTLTIQRTQQEDSAVYLCASSQLPPRTGYNSPLHFGNGTRLTVT.

J is TRBJ2-5 and V is TRBV6-5, with a tentative D call TRBD1 (6 bases). This CDR3 region has 15 residues. The V and J ends lost 4 bases and 3 bases respectively, with 15 bases between them. In germline, CDR1 is MNHEY, CDR2 SVGAGI. The CDR3 here is CASSFSGAPEETQYF. As DNA, the CDR3 is TGTGCCAGCAGTTTCTCAGGGGCGCCCGAAGAGACCCAGTACTTC.

This chain connects TRBV4-3 to TRBJ1-4; 10 bases are a match to TRBD1. CDR3 size: 16 residues. Germline V gives CDR1 LGHNA, CDR2 YSLEER. The V segment lost 1 base and the J segment 3 bases; nucleotides outside the gene matches: 2. CDR3: CASSQGQGASNEKLFF. CDR3 sequence (DNA): TGCGCCAGCAGCCAAGGACAGGGGGCGTCTAATGAAAAACTGTTTTTT.

V gene TRBV2 combines with J gene TRBJ1-6, with D possibly being TRBD1 (5 bases). Germline-derived CDR1 and CDR2 are SNHLY and FYNNEI. This CDR3 has 14 residues. The V and J ends lost 8 bases and 5 bases respectively, with 13 bases between them. Here the CDR3 reads CASHQDTNNSPLHF. CDR3 in DNA: TGTGCCAGCCATCAGGACACCAATAATTCACCCCTCCACTTT.

The chain joins TRBV4-2 to TRBJ1-6; 7 bases map to TRBD1. Germline-derived CDR1 and CDR2 are LGHNA and YNFKEQ. CDR3 length: 14 amino acids. The junction had 2 bases not matched to a gene; V was cut back by 3 bases and J by 6 bases. CDR3 region: CASSQTGSNSPLHF. DNA of the CDR3: TGTGCCAGCAGCCAGACAGGGTCTAATTCACCCCTCCACTTT.

In its sample, this clone was seen once. The V and J genes are TRBV7-9 and TRBJ1-1; the D is unclear. The CDR3 covers 14 residues. Germline V gene data show CDR1 as SEHNR and CDR2 as FQNEAQ (reference sequence). V was cut by 3 bases and J by 6 bases, with 14 bases left in between. The CDR3 sequence is CASSLGGDGSEAFF. CDR3 sequence (DNA): TGTGCCAGCAGCTTGGGAGGAGATGGCTCTGAAGCTTTCTTT.

This chain uses TRBV9 with TRBJ1-1; 7 nucleotides match TRBD1. The CDR3 sequence is 13 residues long. Germline V gene data show CDR1 as SGDLS and CDR2 as YYNGEE. Trimming removed 2 bases from V and 8 bases from J; junction bases left unmatched: 6. The CDR3 DNA follows: TGTGCCAGCAGCGTGGGGGTACAGGGGGAAGCTTTCTTT. This translates into CASSVGVQGEAFF. The whole variable domain, filled in from reference TRBV9 and TRBJ1-1, reads DSGVTQTPKHLITATGQRVTLRCSPRSGDLSVYWYQQSLDQGLQFLIQYYNGEERAKGNILERFSAQQFPDLHSELNLSSLELGDSALYFCASSVGVQGEAFFGQGTRLTVV.

This chain connects TRBV6-2 or TRBV6-3 to TRBJ2-3; TRBD2 is a possible D gene (5 bases). Trimming shortened V by 6 bases and J by 6 bases, and 22 bases separated the two germline ends. The CDR3 contains 16 residues. Looked up from germline, CDR1 is MNHEY and CDR2 is SVGEGT. The CDR3 DNA reads as TGTGCCAGCAGCACCCGTGGGAGAGAGAAGGTGGATACGCAGTATTTT. The encoded protein is CASSTRGREKVDTQYF.

The J gene is TRBJ1-2, the V gene TRBV5-5; D remains ambiguous. The CDR3 loop spans 14 amino acids. The V end was cut by 4 bases, the J end by 2 bases, with 12 bases between. Looked up from germline, CDR1 is SGHKS and CDR2 is YYEKEE (reference sequence). The CDR3 nucleotides are TGTGCCAGCAGCCGCGACACGGCGAACTATGGCTACACCTTC. This translates into CASSRDTANYGYTF.

The chain uses TRBV9 and TRBJ2-3; perhaps TRBD1 as D (5 bases). V lost 0 bases to trimming and J lost 2 bases, with 7 bases between them. Germline values: CDR1 SGDLS, CDR2 YYNGEE. The CDR3 is 14 amino acids. CDR3 loop: CASSVEGNTDTQYF. The CDR3 region has the DNA TGTGCCAGCAGCGTAGAGGGGAACACAGATACGCAGTATTTT.

CDR3 loop: CATSMNGGTDTQYF. In nucleotides, the CDR3 is TGTGCCACCAGCATGAACGGAGGCACAGATACGCAGTATTTT. V gene TRBV15 combines with J gene TRBJ2-3; D ambiguous. V was pared by 4 bases and J by 1 base, with 9 bases between. The CDR3 covers 14 residues. Germline CDR1 and CDR2: LNHNV and YYDKDF (reference sequence).

This rearrangement joins TRBV5-4 to TRBJ2-7; TRBD1 matches 8 bases. Germline-derived CDR1 and CDR2 are SGHNT and YYREEE (reference sequence). This CDR3 has 15 residues. Trimming removed 3 bases from V and 1 base from J; junction bases left unmatched: 6. CDR3 in DNA: TGTGCCAGCAGCTACCGACAGGGGACTTCCTACGAGCAGTACTTC. This gives the protein CASSYRQGTSYEQYF.

The chain is built from TRBV5-1 and TRBJ1-1; 10 bases line up with TRBD1. Trimming cost V 0 bases and J 0 bases; bases outside gene matches: 8. Germline-derived CDR1 and CDR2 are SGHRS and YFSETQ. The CDR3 sequence is 18 residues long. This chain's CDR3 is CASSLEGQGLRMNTEAFF. DNA of the CDR3: TGCGCCAGCAGCTTGGAGGGACAGGGGCTGAGAATGAACACTGAAGCTTTCTTT.

The rearrangement uses TRBV10-3 and TRBJ2-1; TRBD2 aligns across 10 bases. J gave up 1 base and V 3 bases, and 6 bases lay outside the gene matches. The germline V gene encodes CDR1 ENHRY and CDR2 SYGVKD. This CDR3 has 17 residues. The CDR3 spells CAISDRASGRSYNEQFF. CDR3 sequence (DNA): TGTGCCATCAGTGATAGGGCTAGCGGGAGATCCTACAATGAGCAGTTCTTC.

J is TRBJ2-2 and V is TRBV4-2, with 7 nucleotides matching TRBD1. V was pared by 4 bases and J by 1 base, with 9 bases of the junction left unmatched. CDR1 and CDR2 from the germline V gene are LGHNA and YNFKEQ. The CDR3 extends over 17 amino acids. This CDR3 is CASSPVGAGGNTGELFF. For the CDR3, the DNA is TGTGCCAGCAGCCCGGTCGGGGCAGGGGGGAACACCGGGGAGCTGTTTTTT.

The chain employs TRBV2 and TRBJ1-4; maybe TRBD1 (5 bases). The V gene lost 8 bases and the J gene lost 7 bases, with 20 bases spanning the gap. There are 15 residues in the CDR3. The germline V gene has CDR1 SNHLY and CDR2 FYNNEI. CDR3 DNA: TGTGCCAGCCGAAATCGTCCAGGGTCGGGTGAAAAACTGTTTTTT. It specifies CASRNRPGSGEKLFF.

The rearrangement joins TRBV28 to TRBJ2-2; 13 bases fit TRBD2. The germline gives CDR1 MDHEN, CDR2 SYDVKM. This CDR3 has 20 residues. J gave up 7 bases and V 7 bases, and 21 bases lay outside the gene matches. In DNA form, the CDR3 reads TGTGCCAGCACCCCCGGGACGGGACTAGCGGGACAGATAGGGGGCGGGGAGCTGTTTTTT. Translating gives CASTPGTGLAGQIGGGELFF.

The chain's CDR3 is CASSTDFYSYEQYF. Here the CDR3 DNA reads TGCGCCAGCAGCACGGACTTCTACTCCTACGAGCAGTACTTC. This rearrangement joins TRBV5-1 to TRBJ2-7; the D gene is possibly TRBD2 (5 bases). CDR1 is SGHRS and CDR2 is YFSETQ in the germline V gene. The CDR3 sequence is 14 residues long. Trimming removed 4 bases from V and 0 bases from J, with 11 bases in between.

This clone was seen a single time. One end of the junction fails to match germline, which may point to a read error. This rearrangement joins TRBV5-1 to TRBJ1-1, with D possibly being TRBD1 (6 bases). The CDR3 totals 14 residues. Germline lookup yields CDR1 SGHRS and CDR2 YFSETQ. CDR3 sequence (DNA): TGCGCCAGCACCTTGGGGGGGCCCAACACTGAAGCTTTCTTT. Protein sequence: CASTLGGPNTEAFF.

The rearrangement joins TRBV24-1 to TRBJ2-2; 14 nucleotides line up with TRBD2. The germline V gene has CDR1 KGHDR and CDR2 SFDVKD. This CDR3 has 18 residues. V trimming: 0 bases; J trimming: 5 bases; junction bases outside the gene matches: 4. CDR3 sequence: CATSDLRLAGGGTGELFF. CDR3 DNA sequence: TGTGCCACCAGTGATTTGCGACTAGCGGGAGGGGGAACCGGGGAGCTGTTTTTT.

This sequence joins TRBV5-4 and TRBJ2-3; D perhaps matches TRBD2 (7 bases). V was pared by 3 bases and J by 6 bases, with 20 bases between. The V gene's germline CDR1 is SGHNT and CDR2 YYREEE (reference sequence). The CDR3 totals 16 residues. The CDR3 DNA follows: TGTGCCAGCAGCTCCCCGAGGGGGGGAGCCGCGGATACGCAGTATTTT. This sequence encodes CASSSPRGGAADTQYF.

The chain recombines TRBV4-1 with TRBJ2-1; tentatively, D is TRBD2 (6 bases). From germline, CDR1 is MGHRA and CDR2 YSYEKL. V was clipped by 0 bases and J by 8 bases, with 17 bases between them. The length of the CDR3 is 16 residues. CDR3 amino acids: CASSQDPGLDGHEQFF. CDR3 bases: TGCGCCAGCAGCCAAGACCCGGGACTCGACGGGCATGAGCAGTTCTTC.

This clone has just one count. This chain uses TRBV2 with TRBJ2-7; weak D call: TRBD1 (6 bases). The CDR3 is 12 residues long. Germline V gene data show CDR1 as SNHLY and CDR2 as FYNNEI. The V end lost 6 bases, the J end lost 5 bases, and 11 bases lay between the germline ends. CDR3 DNA: TGTGCCAGCAGACAGGGTTGGGACGAGCAGTACTTC. Amino acid sequence: CASRQGWDEQYF.

This clone was counted only a few times. The chain couples TRBV3-1 (or the pseudogene TRBV3-2) to TRBJ1-4, with TRBD1 as a possible D gene (5 bases). Germline V CDR1 and CDR2: LGHDT, YNNKEL (reference sequence). The CDR3 totals 15 residues. V lost 3 bases to trimming and J lost 13 bases, with 21 bases between them. For the CDR3, the DNA is TGTGCCAGCAGCCAGGACATGCTCGCTACTAATCGACTGTTTTTT. Translating gives CASSQDMLATNRLFF.

The chain links TRBV6-2 or TRBV6-3 to TRBJ2-3, with 9 nucleotides matching TRBD1. The ends lost 2 bases at V and 3 bases at J; junction bases unmatched: 3. There are 15 residues in the CDR3. Germline V gives CDR1 MNHEY, CDR2 SVGEGT. CDR3 sequence: CASSYGQGSTDTQYF. The DNA for the CDR3 is TGTGCCAGCAGTTACGGACAGGGGAGTACAGATACGCAGTATTTT.

V usage is TRBV3-1 (or the pseudogene TRBV3-2) and J usage is TRBJ1-4; D is possibly TRBD1 (6 bases). V lost 11 bases to trimming and J lost 10 bases, with 26 bases between them. Germline lookup yields CDR1 LGHDT and CDR2 YNNKEL (reference sequence). CDR3 length equals 15 residues. The CDR3 region is CAALKGQTKEVKLFF. The CDR3 DNA reads TGTGCCGCCCTTAAAGGACAGACAAAGGAGGTAAAACTGTTTTTT.